These 26 T cell receptor beta chains were all obtained from the same sample, sequenced in a study of T cells in localized non-small cell lung cancer. Assay: immunoSEQ multiplex PCR; the TCRdb copy retains only in-frame clones and omits some. The top ten hold about 19% of the sample, which has 65,000 to 90,000 clones, over 70% seen once. Sequenced here: PBMCs, sampled before any cancer treatment. Receptors were obtained from a man aged 35-75 years with stage II squamous cell lung carcinoma.

The J gene is TRBJ1-4, the V gene TRBV28; D is undetermined. Germline V CDR1 and CDR2: MDHEN, SYDVKM. V dropped 5 bases and J dropped 3 bases, with 16 bases sitting between them. CDR3 length equals 16 residues. Here the CDR3 reads CASSGAWVLANEKLFF. CDR3 DNA: TGTGCCAGCAGTGGAGCATGGGTGTTGGCTAATGAAAAACTGTTTTTT.

The DNA of the CDR3 is TGTGCCAGCTCCCGGGGCAGGCGAACCTACGAGCAGTACTTC. As protein: CASSRGRRTYEQYF. The rearrangement uses TRBV21-1 and TRBJ2-7. TRBV21-1 is marked as a pseudogene. CDR3 size: 14 residues.

J is TRBJ1-2 and V is TRBV4-2; 7 bases map to TRBD1. Germline V gene sequence: CDR1 LGHNA, CDR2 YNFKEQ. Unmatched junction bases numbered 6, after V lost 3 bases and J lost 8 bases. The CDR3 is 13 residues long. Here the CDR3 DNA reads TGTGCCAGCAGCCAGGACTTACAGGGGGGCTACACCTTC. Translated, it gives CASSQDLQGGYTF.

This clone was recorded a few times. The chain is built from TRBV7-2 and TRBJ1-1; D is unresolved. The CDR3 is 15 residues long. Trimming took 5 bases from V and 3 from J, leaving 16 bases between them. The V gene's germline CDR1 is SGHTA and CDR2 FQGNSA. CDR3 coding DNA: TGTGCCAGCAGCCGATCGAGCGGAGGATACACTGAAGCTTTCTTT. Its translation is CASSRSSGGYTEAFF.

V usage is TRBV19 and J usage is TRBJ2-1, with 12 bases aligning to TRBD2. The CDR3 is 16 residues long. Losses at the gene ends were 7 bases for V and 6 bases for J; bases not matched to a gene: 10. Germline CDR1 LNHDA, CDR2 SQIVND (reference sequence). In DNA, the CDR3 is TGTGCCAGTACCCCCCCCTCACTAGCGGGAGGCAATGAGCAGTTCTTC. Translation gives CASTPPSLAGGNEQFF.

This clone was counted ten times or more. This chain connects TRBV7-9 to TRBJ2-1, with a possible D match to TRBD2 (5 bases). Trimming stripped 3 bases from V and 2 bases from J, with 5 bases between. In germline, CDR1 is SEHNR, CDR2 FQNEAQ (reference sequence). The CDR3 loop spans 13 amino acids. CDR3 loop: CASSFGTYNEQFF. The CDR3 bases are TGTGCCAGCAGCTTCGGGACCTACAATGAGCAGTTCTTC.

V is TRBV18 and J is TRBJ1-5; no reliable D call. Trimming removed 3 bases from V and 7 bases from J, with 10 bases in between. The germline gives CDR1 KGHSH, CDR2 LQKENI. The CDR3 has 13 amino acids. The CDR3: CASSPQNGQPQHF. The CDR3 nucleotides are TGTGCCAGCTCACCCCAAAACGGGCAGCCCCAGCATTTT.

This clone was counted between two and nine times. CDR3 sequence reads: CASSPWMITNYGYTF. The CDR3 DNA follows: TGTGCCAGCAGTCCCTGGATGATTACTAACTATGGCTACACCTTC. The chain has TRBV27 and TRBJ1-2; no firm D call. CDR3 size: 15 residues. Trimming shortened V by 5 bases and J by 0 bases, and 13 bases separated the two germline ends. Germline V gives CDR1 MNHEY, CDR2 SMNVEV (reference sequence).

CDR3 sequence: CASSEYRSGHYGYTF. CDR3 nucleotide sequence: TGTGCCAGCAGTGAATATCGGTCGGGCCACTATGGCTACACCTTC. The V and J genes are TRBV25-1 and TRBJ1-2; D ambiguous. Looked up from germline, CDR1 is MGHDK and CDR2 is SYGVNS. V was pared by 0 bases and J by 3 bases, with 11 bases between. The CDR3 extends over 15 amino acids.

This clone was detected only a few times. The V and J genes are TRBV27 and TRBJ1-1; D call uncertain. CDR1 MNHEY and CDR2 SMNVEV come from the germline V gene (reference sequence). Trimming took off 5 bases at V and 3 bases at J, with 10 bases between the two ends. The CDR3 covers 13 residues. CDR3 region: CASSTRRYTEAFF. The CDR3 nucleotides are TGTGCCAGCAGTACTCGGAGGTACACTGAAGCTTTCTTT.

The J gene is TRBJ2-1, the V gene TRBV7-6, with D perhaps matching TRBD2 (5 bases). Germline V gives CDR1 SGHVS, CDR2 FNYEAQ. V gave up 5 bases and J gave up 3 bases, with 14 bases separating them. The CDR3 runs to 15 residues. The CDR3 DNA is TGTGCCAGCAGCGGAAACCGGGGTCACTACAATGAGCAGTTCTTC. Amino acid sequence: CASSGNRGHYNEQFF. Together with reference TRBV7-6 and TRBJ2-1, the CDR3 gives the full variable domain: GAGVSQSPRYKVTKRGQDVALRCDPISGHVSLYWYRQALGQGPEFLTYFNYEAQQDKSGLPNDRFSAERPEGSISTLTIQRTEQRDSAMYRCASSGNRGHYNEQFFGPGTRLTVL.

CDR3 loop: CASSRQGTEAFF. Here the CDR3 DNA reads TGTGCCAGTAGCAGACAGGGGACTGAAGCTTTCTTT. V usage is TRBV19 and J usage is TRBJ1-1, with TRBD1 matching over 8 bases. V gave up 6 bases and J gave up 5 bases; unmatched junction bases: 2. CDR1 is LNHDA, CDR2 SQIVND, per germline (reference sequence). This CDR3 is 12 amino acids long.

The chain combines TRBV15 with TRBJ2-5; D could derive from TRBD1 or TRBD2 (7 bases each). The germline gives CDR1 LNHNV, CDR2 YYDKDF (reference sequence). Trimming removed 2 bases at V and 2 bases at J, with 9 bases between. The CDR3 consists of 14 residues. The CDR3 bases are TGTGCCACCAGCAGACAGGGGGGGCAAGAGACCCAGTACTTC. Translation gives CATSRQGGQETQYF.

The rearrangement uses TRBV7-2 and TRBJ1-3; TRBD1 is a possible D gene (5 bases). The CDR3 length is 12 residues. CDR1 SGHTA and CDR2 FQGNSA come from the germline V gene. V lost 5 bases and J lost 7, with 9 bases in between. CDR3 sequence (DNA): TGTGCCAGCAGCCCAGGGCTGAACACCATATATTTT. Protein sequence: CASSPGLNTIYF.

Only one count was recorded for this clone. This chain joins TRBV6-1 and TRBJ2-4; 8 positions agree with TRBD1. This CDR3 contains 15 residues. Germline V lookup: CDR1 MNHNS, CDR2 SASEGT. Germline trimming cut 1 base from V and 1 base from J; bases unmatched to any gene: 0. The CDR3 reads CASSEDRGAKNIQYF. CDR3 nucleotides: TGTGCCAGCAGTGAAGACAGGGGGGCCAAAAACATTCAGTACTTC.

The chain is built from TRBV6-1 and TRBJ2-3; 7 nucleotides align to TRBD2. This CDR3 is built from 15 residues. Germline V gene data show CDR1 as MNHNS and CDR2 as SASEGT. V was pared by 7 bases and J by 8 bases, with 15 bases of the junction left unmatched. CDR3 protein: CASTEGLADGVTQYF. CDR3 nucleotides: TGTGCCAGCACCGAAGGGCTAGCGGACGGTGTTACGCAGTATTTT.

J is TRBJ2-4 and V is TRBV4-3; a weak D match, TRBD1 (5 bases). The V gene's germline CDR1 is LGHNA and CDR2 YSLEER. The CDR3 length is 15 residues. V was pared by 0 bases and J by 10 bases, with 16 bases between. In DNA, the CDR3 is TGCGCCAGCAGCCAAGATTATACCCGAGACAGAATTCAGTACTTC. This encodes CASSQDYTRDRIQYF.

This clone occurred once. This chain links TRBV2 with TRBJ1-3, with D hard to call. The CDR3 totals 15 residues. Germline values: CDR1 SNHLY, CDR2 FYNNEI. Trimming removed 1 base from V and 0 bases from J, with 7 bases in between. In nucleotides, the CDR3 is TGTGCCAGCAGTGAAGACGGTTTCTCTGGAAACACCATATATTTT. Amino acids: CASSEDGFSGNTIYF.

The rearrangement joins TRBV5-4 to TRBJ1-1; D is perhaps TRBD1 (6 bases). The CDR3 runs to 15 residues. V was shortened by 0 bases and J by 1 base, with 10 bases between the two germline ends. From germline, CDR1 is SGHNT and CDR2 YYREEE (reference sequence). The CDR3 bases are TGTGCCAGCAGCTTGGACGGGGGGCAGAACACTGAAGCTTTCTTT. It is translated as CASSLDGGQNTEAFF.

J is TRBJ1-2 and V is TRBV10-3, with 8 bases lining up with TRBD1. From germline, CDR1 is ENHRY and CDR2 SYGVKD. CDR3 size: 12 residues. Germline trimming cut 3 bases from V and 6 bases from J; bases unmatched to any gene: 0. The CDR3 DNA follows: TGTGCCATCAGTGAACAGGGGGATGGCTACACCTTC. It encodes CAISEQGDGYTF.

The V call is TRBV4-1, the J call TRBJ2-1; TRBD1 matches 7 bases. Trimming removed 1 base from V and 6 bases from J; junction bases left unmatched: 15. Per the germline V gene, CDR1 is MGHRA and CDR2 is YSYEKL. This CDR3 contains 18 residues. The CDR3 region is CASSQGPHRGPEGNEQFF. The DNA for the CDR3 is TGCGCCAGCAGCCAAGGTCCTCACAGGGGCCCCGAGGGCAATGAGCAGTTCTTC.

This chain connects TRBV28 to TRBJ1-1; the D gene is possibly TRBD1 (6 bases). V shed 7 bases and J shed 0 bases, with 18 bases lying between them. The germline V gene encodes CDR1 MDHEN and CDR2 SYDVKM. The CDR3 has 16 amino acids. This CDR3 reads CASTIMGGALNTEAFF. DNA of the CDR3: TGTGCCAGCACCATTATGGGGGGGGCGCTGAACACTGAAGCTTTCTTT.

The genes are TRBV25-1 and TRBJ1-5, with D possibly matching TRBD1 (6 bases). CDR1 MGHDK and CDR2 SYGVNS come from the germline V gene. V lost 4 bases, J lost 9 bases, and 16 bases lay in between. The CDR3 covers 14 residues. The CDR3 DNA sequence: TGTGCCAGCAGTGGGGGACACGGGGAATGGCCCCAGCATTTT. Amino acids: CASSGGHGEWPQHF.

The rearrangement joins TRBV30 to TRBJ2-3; no reliable D call. Germline V gives CDR1 GTSNPN, CDR2 SVGIG (reference sequence). V lost 5 bases, J lost 5 bases, and 8 bases lay in between. CDR3 length: 11 residues. CDR3 sequence: CAWEERDTQYF. The CDR3 DNA is TGTGCCTGGGAGGAGAGAGATACGCAGTATTTT.

This clone was seen a single time. This chain connects TRBV18 to TRBJ2-7; D possibly corresponds to TRBD1 (6 bases). Looked up from germline, CDR1 is KGHSH and CDR2 is LQKENI. V was cut by 6 bases and J by 3 bases, with 9 bases left in between. The CDR3 sequence is 12 residues long. Written as DNA, the CDR3 is TGTGCCAGCTCGGGGACAAACTACGAGCAGTACTTC. It yields the protein CASSGTNYEQYF. Drawing the rest from reference TRBV18 and TRBJ2-7, the complete variable domain is NAGVMQNPRHLVRRRGQEARLRCSPMKGHSHVYWYRQLPEEGLKFMVYLQKENIIDESGMPKERFSAEFPKEGPSILRIQQVVRGDSAAYFCASSGTNYEQYFGPGTRLTVT.

The J gene is TRBJ2-5, the V gene TRBV1; the D call of TRBD2 is as the table states it, not checked on the DNA. TRBV1 is given as a pseudogene. The CDR3 has 14 residues. CDR3 residues: CTSSQGLQQETQYF. Written as DNA, the CDR3 is TGCACCAGCAGCCAGGGACTTCAACAAGAGACCCAGTACTTC.